The present T cell receptor (beta chain) was sequenced within a study of metastatic and nonmetastatic thyroid tumors. The CDR3 contains 16 residues. Per germline, CDR1 SGHTA and CDR2 FQGNSA. The ends were cut back, 0 bases at V and 0 bases at J, with 9 bases in the middle. This clone was counted ten times or more. TCRdb re-called clones via MiXCR from the PCR reads. The data hold over 30,000 clones, with about 15% observed a single time. Nobody among the patients had been given any treatment before thyroid surgery. The sample taken for sequencing was blood. This TCR was sampled from a male donor with papillary thyroid cancer or a benign thyroid nodule (not recorded which). Some clones in this sample may be carry-over from other donors' samples. The J gene is TRBJ2-1, the V gene TRBV7-2, with a possible D match to TRBD2 (5 bases). CDR3 DNA sequence: TGTGCCAGCAGCTTAGCGGCGGGCAGCTCCTACAATGAGCAGTTCTTC. The encoded protein is CASSLAAGSSYNEQFF.